These 2 T cell receptor beta chains came from one sample sequenced in a study of vaccination effects on CD4 cells after COVID-19 (dated by TCRdb to 2021 to 2024). Libraries were made using the immunoSEQ multiplex PCR assay. Imported from immuneACCESS, the table was reduced by TCRdb to in-frame sequences with V and J called. These copies leave out some clones; in studies compared against another copy, an unresolved V gene accounts for under half, and the cause of the remainder is not known. Across this sample there are 35,000 to 45,000 clones, with around 66% seen only once. 15% of the sample is taken by the ten largest. These receptors lack a known antigen. In the ViraFEST assay, PBMC were stimulated with viral peptide pools, and antigen-specific CD4+ T cell clonotypes were then identified by expansion using TCR sequencing. After around 10 days of culture, CD4+ T cells were isolated with the EasySep CD4+ T cell isolation kit. The absence of prior SARS-CoV-2 infection in healthy vaccine recipients was confirmed by negative nucleocapsid antibodies before and after vaccination.

Specimen: CD4+ T cells from PBMCs cultured with HCoV-OC43 spike peptides, collected before COVID-19 vaccination. The label giving this sample's cell subset or site can be read as: HCoV-OC43 spike overlapping peptide pool stimulation. These receptors came from a human donor who received a COVID-19 vaccine.

The chain uses TRBV25-1 and TRBJ2-7, with 7 bases fitting TRBD1. This CDR3 has 16 amino acids. The junction had 11 bases not matched to a gene; V was cut back by 4 bases and J by 2 bases. Germline values: CDR1 MGHDK, CDR2 SYGVNS. In nucleotides, the CDR3 is TGTGCCAGCAGTGCCTTACCCGGGACAGATACCTACGAGCAGTACTTC. This translates into CASSALPGTDTYEQYF.

This sequence joins TRBV6-5 and TRBJ1-2; TRBD1 is a possible D gene (5 bases). Germline V gene data show CDR1 as MNHEY and CDR2 as SVGAGI. The germline V and J ends were trimmed by 4 bases and 4 bases, with 10 bases remaining between them. The CDR3 totals 13 residues. The CDR3 DNA reads as TGTGCCAGCAGTTTTGCCAGGGCCTATGGCTACACCTTC. This codes for CASSFARAYGYTF.